Shown below are 14 T cell receptor beta chains from a single sample sequenced in a study of glioma-infiltrating T cells. Amplification of TCR alpha and beta CDR3 regions from RNA used iRepertoire nested multiplex PCR. TCRdb re-analysed the multiplex PCR reads in MiXCR, keeping a single row per CDR3 protein. The table has some 4,300 distinct CDR3 sequences, roughly 25% seen once. Material: glioma tissue, nonneoplastic brain tissue, or PBMCs (not recorded which). The receptors here all came from a human donor with low-grade glioma or glioblastoma, undergoing nonglioma brain surgery, or in good health (not recorded which).

This clonotype is medium-sized by share. The chain has TRBV19 and TRBJ1-5, with 7 bases fitting TRBD1. V lost 4 bases, J lost 3 bases, and 6 bases stayed unmatched. Germline V gene lookup returns CDR1 LNHDA and CDR2 SQIVND (reference sequence). The length of the CDR3 is 15 residues. As DNA, the CDR3 is TGTGCCAGTAGTACAATAGGACAGGACAATCAGCCCCAGCATTTT. Amino acid sequence: CASSTIGQDNQPQHF.

This clonotype ranks as medium-sized. This chain uses TRBV10-2 with TRBJ1-1; D remains unclear. Looked up from germline, CDR1 is WSHSY and CDR2 is SAAADI. The CDR3 sequence is 13 residues long. V lost 3 bases and J 5 bases, leaving 10 bases between the germline ends. The CDR3 nucleotides read TGCGCCAGCAGTGAAGTCCAGGCGACTGAAGCTTTCTTT. Encoded protein: CASSEVQATEAFF.

By proportion, this clonotype is medium-sized (0.01 to 0.1%). The chain recombines TRBV12-3 or TRBV12-4 with TRBJ2-3; 7 bases fit TRBD2. Unmatched junction bases numbered 10, after V lost 2 bases and J lost 5 bases. The CDR3 runs 16 residues. The chain's CDR3 is CASSLFTGGWIDTQYF. Here the CDR3 DNA reads TGTGCCAGCAGTTTATTTACGGGGGGTTGGATAGATACGCAGTATTTT.

Regarding this clonotype: A much larger clone differs by one base, so this may be a read error. This chain joins TRBV5-5 and TRBJ1-5; maybe TRBD1 (5 bases). V was clipped by 4 bases and J by 3 bases, with 14 bases between them. This CDR3 comprises 15 residues. The germline gives CDR1 SGHKS, CDR2 YYEKEE (reference sequence). In nucleotides, the CDR3 is TGTGCCAGCAGCCACTACAGGAATCCCAATCAGCCCCAGCATTTT. Its protein product is CASSHYRNPNQPQHF. Looking up the rest from reference TRBV5-5 and TRBJ1-5 gives the full variable domain: DAGVTQSPTHLIKTRGQQVTLRCSPISGHKSVSWYQQVLGQGPQFIFQYYEKEERGRGNFPDRFSARQFPNYSSELNVNALLLGDSALYLCASSHYRNPNQPQHFGDGTRLSIL.

As regards this clonotype: One end of the junction does not line up with germline, which may come from a read error. The chain combines TRBV11-2 with TRBJ2-5, with no clear D. CDR1 is SGHAT, CDR2 FQNNGV, per germline. The CDR3 extends over 15 amino acids. The CDR3: CASSSNAVAQGTQYF. CDR3 sequence (DNA): TGTGCCAGCAGCTCTAATGCGGTGGCCCAAGGGACCCAGTACTTC.

This clonotype has at least ten counts. The CDR3 reads CASSETSGGSYTDTQYF. DNA of the CDR3: TGTGCCAGCAGTGAAACGTCGGGGGGTTCCTACACAGATACGCAGTATTTT. The rearrangement links TRBV2 to TRBJ2-3, with 7 bases fitting TRBD2. Trimming took 2 bases from V and 2 from J; bases not matched to a gene: 10. Germline values: CDR1 SNHLY, CDR2 FYNNEI. The CDR3 loop spans 17 amino acids.

Concerning this clonotype itself: The germline gene is not matched at one end of the junction; a read error may be the cause. This chain connects TRBV4-1 to TRBJ1-3, with D unclear. CDR3 length: 15 amino acids. In germline, CDR1 is MGHRA, CDR2 YSYEKL. CDR3 in DNA: TGCGCAAGCAGCCAAGGGCAGGACTCTCGAAACACCATATATTTT. It encodes CASSQGQDSRNTIYF.

This clonotype was observed many times. The chain joins TRBV12-3 or TRBV12-4 to TRBJ1-5; no definite D call. Trimming shortened V by 2 bases and J by 5 bases, and 7 bases separated the two germline ends. This CDR3 is 13 amino acids long. The CDR3 nucleotides are TGTGCCAGCAGTTTATACAGAGATCAGCCCCAGCATTTT. It yields the protein CASSLYRDQPQHF.

This clonotype has at least ten counts. The chain carries TRBV11-3 and TRBJ2-7; a weak D match, TRBD2 (6 bases). The germline gives CDR1 SGHNT, CDR2 YENEEA. V dropped 1 base and J dropped 3 bases, with 7 bases sitting between them. The CDR3 is 13 amino acids. The CDR3 nucleotides are TGTGCCAGCAGCTTAGCGCGGGGCTACGAGCAGTACTTC. Translating it yields CASSLARGYEQYF.

CDR3 in DNA: TGTGCCACCAGTGAACTAAACCAAGAGGCGCAGTACTTC. It codes for CATSELNQEAQYF. The chain joins TRBV24-1 to TRBJ2-5; no reliable D call. V was clipped by 4 bases and J by 11 bases, with 16 bases between them. Germline lookup yields CDR1 KGHDR and CDR2 SFDVKD. The CDR3 loop spans 13 amino acids.

Relative to its sample, this clonotype is medium-sized. The chain joins TRBV24-1 to TRBJ2-5; D is possibly TRBD2 (6 bases). The V gene lost 2 bases and the J gene lost 2 bases, with 11 bases spanning the gap. The CDR3 extends over 15 amino acids. Germline V CDR1 and CDR2: KGHDR, SFDVKD. CDR3: CATSDYRDSQETQYF. DNA for the CDR3: TGTGCCACCAGTGATTACCGGGACTCACAAGAGACCCAGTACTTC.

This clonotype is deemed medium-sized. In DNA, the CDR3 is TGTGCCAGCAGCCCCGCGGGAGTGCCCCAGCATTTT. Translating it yields CASSPAGVPQHF. The genes are TRBV12-3 or TRBV12-4 and TRBJ1-5; no clear D. The V end was cut by 6 bases, the J end by 9 bases, with 12 bases between. This CDR3 spans 12 amino acids.

This clonotype was seen repeatedly, ten times or more. An end of the junction differs from the germline gene, which may be a read error. The CDR3 is CVSSLGGGTDTQYF. The DNA of the CDR3 is TGTGTCAGCAGCTTAGGGGGGGGTACAGATACGCAGTATTTT. This rearrangement joins TRBV7-6 to TRBJ2-3; perhaps TRBD2 as D (7 bases). CDR1 and CDR2 from the germline V gene are SGHVS and FNYEAQ. The CDR3 spans 14 residues.

The gene calls are TRBV7-9 and TRBJ2-1, with TRBD2 as a possible D gene (6 bases). The CDR3 spans 16 residues. V lost 4 bases, J lost 5 bases, and 18 bases lay in between. Germline V lookup: CDR1 SEHNR, CDR2 FQNEAQ (reference sequence). CDR3 nucleotides: TGTGCCAGCAGCTCTTTGGACGGGGGAGTCGACAATGAGCAGTTCTTC. Translating gives CASSSLDGGVDNEQFF. Combining the CDR3 with reference TRBV7-9 and TRBJ2-1 gives the whole variable domain DTGVSQNPRHKITKRGQNVTFRCDPISEHNRLYWYRQTLGQGPEFLTYFQNEAQLEKSRLLSDRFSAERPKGSFSTLEIQRTEQGDSAMYLCASSSLDGGVDNEQFFGPGTRLTVL.